These 21 T cell receptor beta chains came from one sample sequenced in a study of blood T cell repertoires in COVID-19. The protocol was immunoSEQ multiplex PCR, while the TCRdb copy is restricted to in-frame clones and leaves out a portion. The repertoire includes some 100,000 clones, 89% of them detected once, and approximately 5.6% sits in the top ten. The source material was peripheral blood. These receptors were obtained from a woman of 80 years or more with active COVID-19.

The rearrangement links TRBV7-2 to TRBJ2-2; TRBD2 matches at 12 bases. With 5 bases clipped from V and 5 bases from J, the junction kept 6 bases outside the gene matches. Germline V gene lookup returns CDR1 SGHTA and CDR2 FQGNSA. This CDR3 has 16 residues. The CDR3 DNA sequence: TGTGCCAGCAGCCCCGGACTAGCGGGAAAGACCGGGGAGCTGTTTTTT. It codes for CASSPGLAGKTGELFF.

This clone was observed once. The chain combines TRBV19 with TRBJ2-6, with D uncertain. Germline-derived CDR1 and CDR2 are LNHDA and SQIVND (reference sequence). Trimming pared 9 bases from V and 5 bases from J, leaving 5 bases between. This CDR3 has 11 amino acids. The DNA of the CDR3 is TGTGCCAGCTACCGGGCCAACGTCCTGACTTTC. Protein product: CASYRANVLTF.

The gene calls are TRBV7-2 and TRBJ1-1, with TRBD1 matching over 8 bases. V dropped 0 bases and J dropped 11; count of bases not matched to a gene: 8. Germline V CDR1 and CDR2: SGHTA, FQGNSA. The CDR3 is 14 residues long. CDR3 sequence reads: CASSLALQGAGAFF. Written as DNA, the CDR3 is TGTGCCAGCAGCTTAGCCCTTCAGGGGGCGGGGGCTTTCTTT.

The rearrangement uses TRBV28 and TRBJ1-2; TRBD1 matches at 7 bases. CDR3 length equals 15 residues. CDR1 and CDR2 (germline): MDHEN, SYDVKM. V trimming: 0 bases; J trimming: 4 bases; junction bases outside the gene matches: 5. The CDR3 loop is CASSLWGGQFYGYTF. The CDR3, as DNA: TGTGCCAGCAGTTTATGGGGGGGACAGTTCTATGGCTACACCTTC.

The chain is built from TRBV5-1 and TRBJ2-3; possibly TRBD2 for D (5 bases). The germline V and J ends were trimmed by 6 bases and 5 bases, with 19 bases remaining between them. Germline V gives CDR1 SGHRS, CDR2 YFSETQ. The CDR3 is made up of 15 amino acids. The CDR3 loop reads CASTLGELWVDTQYF. DNA for the CDR3: TGCGCCAGCACCCTCGGGGAGTTATGGGTAGATACGCAGTATTTT.

CDR3 DNA sequence: TGTGCCAGCAGCCGAAGGACTAGCGGCACAGATACGCAGTATTTT. Translation: CASSRRTSGTDTQYF. The V call is TRBV6-5, the J call TRBJ2-3, with 9 bases lining up with TRBD2. The ends lost 6 bases at V and 1 base at J; junction bases unmatched: 5. Germline values: CDR1 MNHEY, CDR2 SVGAGI. The CDR3 is 15 amino acids.

This chain uses TRBV2 with TRBJ1-6; 9 bases agree with TRBD1. V lost 6 bases, J lost 9 bases, and 6 bases stayed unmatched. The germline CDR1 and CDR2 sequences are SNHLY and FYNNEI. The CDR3 length is 14 residues. CDR3 bases: TGTGCCAGCAGCCGGGACAGGGCAGGTTCACCCCTCCACTTT. Translating it yields CASSRDRAGSPLHF.

The chain joins TRBV7-9 to TRBJ2-1; D perhaps matches TRBD2 (6 bases). The germline V gene has CDR1 SEHNR and CDR2 FQNEAQ (reference sequence). With 5 bases removed from V and 10 bases from J, the gap between germline ends came to 21 bases. The CDR3 runs to 15 residues. As DNA, the CDR3 is TGTGCCAGCAGCGGAAAGGGACTTCGTGCAGCAGAGCAGTTCTTC. This sequence encodes CASSGKGLRAAEQFF.

The rearrangement links TRBV29-1 to TRBJ2-1; a possible D gene is TRBD1 (5 bases). Germline V gives CDR1 SQVTM, CDR2 ANQGSEA. This CDR3 is built from 13 residues. The V and J ends lost 6 bases and 1 base respectively, with 10 bases between them. CDR3 region: CSVSQGSYNEQFF. Written as DNA, the CDR3 is TGCAGCGTCAGCCAGGGATCCTACAATGAGCAGTTCTTC.

J is TRBJ2-2 and V is TRBV15; D is unclear. The germline V and J ends were trimmed by 4 bases and 6 bases, with 12 bases remaining between them. Germline CDR1 and CDR2: LNHNV and YYDKDF (reference sequence). The CDR3 is made up of 14 amino acids. The DNA of the CDR3 is TGTGCCACCAGCAAGGATAAGCGCCCCGGGGAGCTGTTTTTT. Encoded protein: CATSKDKRPGELFF.

The chain recombines TRBV5-5 with TRBJ1-1; D unclear. The CDR3 length is 14 residues. CDR1 and CDR2 (germline): SGHKS, YYEKEE (reference sequence). V was cut by 4 bases and J by 0 bases, with 10 bases left in between. This CDR3 reads CASSPTTLNTEAFF. Written as DNA, the CDR3 is TGTGCCAGCAGCCCGACGACACTGAACACTGAAGCTTTCTTT.

The gene calls are TRBV2 and TRBJ1-2; D remains unclear. Germline V lookup: CDR1 SNHLY, CDR2 FYNNEI. CDR3 length: 15 residues. With 1 base removed from V and 0 bases from J, the gap between germline ends came to 9 bases. The CDR3, as DNA: TGTGCCAGCAGTGAAGTTGGAGGCCCTAACTATGGCTACACCTTC. Translated: CASSEVGGPNYGYTF.

The rearrangement joins TRBV7-8 to TRBJ2-1; D may be TRBD2 (6 bases). This CDR3 is built from 17 residues. Per the germline V gene, CDR1 is SGHVS and CDR2 is FQNEAQ. Trimming took 1 base from V and 12 from J, leaving 25 bases between them. The CDR3 here is CASSLVMGTVGRGRQFF. The DNA of the CDR3 is TGTGCCAGCAGCTTAGTTATGGGGACGGTCGGGAGAGGGAGGCAGTTCTTC.

The chain joins TRBV7-9 to TRBJ1-4; perhaps TRBD1 as D (5 bases). Germline assignment: CDR1 SEHNR and CDR2 FQNEAQ (reference sequence). Trimming took off 5 bases at V and 4 bases at J, with 11 bases between the two ends. This CDR3 spans 14 amino acids. The CDR3 coding sequence is TGTGCCAGCAGCCGCGGGGGATTTAATGAAAAACTGTTTTTT. As protein: CASSRGGFNEKLFF.

The V and J genes are TRBV4-3 and TRBJ2-4; D is unresolved. The CDR3 has 14 residues. The V end was cut by 2 bases, the J end by 8 bases, with 13 bases between. Germline-derived CDR1 and CDR2 are LGHNA and YSLEER. DNA of the CDR3: TGCGCCAGCAGCCAAATGCAACATTCTTACATTCAGTACTTC. This sequence encodes CASSQMQHSYIQYF.

This sequence joins TRBV4-3 and TRBJ2-3, with D perhaps TRBD2 (5 bases). The CDR3 has 13 amino acids. Germline V gene sequence: CDR1 LGHNA, CDR2 YSLEER. The V end lost 4 bases, the J end lost 10 bases, and 15 bases lay between the germline ends. DNA for the CDR3: TGCGCCAGCAGCCGAGACCGCCGGACTGCGCAGTATTTT. Translating gives CASSRDRRTAQYF.

This clone was seen only a few times. The V call is TRBV28, the J call TRBJ1-5, with D possibly being TRBD1 (6 bases). The CDR3 has 14 amino acids. V dropped 6 bases and J dropped 0 bases, with 9 bases sitting between them. Germline V CDR1 and CDR2: MDHEN, SYDVKM. This CDR3 reads CASSLDSSNQPQHF. The CDR3 bases are TGTGCCAGCAGCTTGGACAGTAGCAATCAGCCCCAGCATTTT.

The chain combines TRBV6-5 with TRBJ1-5; 8 bases fit TRBD1. Germline CDR1 reads MNHEY; CDR2 reads SVGAGI. The CDR3 runs to 15 residues. Losses at the gene ends were 5 bases for V and 6 bases for J; bases not matched to a gene: 9. The CDR3 DNA is TGTGCCAGCAGTCTGACAGGGGCTGGAGGTCAGCCCCAGCATTTT. Encoded protein: CASSLTGAGGQPQHF.

V usage is TRBV7-3 and J usage is TRBJ2-2; 7 bases line up with TRBD2. The germline gives CDR1 SGHTA, CDR2 FQGTGA. The CDR3 has 15 amino acids. Losses at the gene ends were 5 bases for V and 2 bases for J; bases not matched to a gene: 5. The CDR3 sequence: CASSPQAGNTGELFF. In DNA, the CDR3 is TGTGCCAGCAGCCCCCAAGCGGGAAACACCGGGGAGCTGTTTTTT.

The chain employs TRBV7-3 and TRBJ1-1, with D hard to call. There are 13 residues in the CDR3. Trimming took off 0 bases at V and 4 bases at J, with 6 bases between the two ends. CDR1 and CDR2 from the germline V gene are SGHTA and FQGTGA. CDR3 amino acids: CASSLTSRTEAFF. In DNA, the CDR3 is TGTGCCAGCAGCTTAACGTCCCGCACTGAAGCTTTCTTT.

The V call is TRBV5-5, the J call TRBJ1-1, with unresolved D. V lost 1 base and J lost 1, with 8 bases in between. CDR1 SGHKS and CDR2 YYEKEE come from the germline V gene (reference sequence). The CDR3 has 14 residues. CDR3 nucleotides: TGTGCCAGCAGCTTGTATGCGGAGAACACTGAAGCTTTCTTT. Residues: CASSLYAENTEAFF.